What follows is one T cell receptor (beta chain) and its context. Its antigen is undetermined. This CDR3 spans 14 amino acids. The germline CDR1 and CDR2 sequences are SQVTM and ANQGSEA. Trimming pared 4 bases from V and 1 base from J, leaving 14 bases between. This sample is part of a study of cytomegalovirus exposure and HLA in healthy donors. Study results and limitations: Diagnosis of cytomegalovirus status made by the classifier reportedly showed high specificity and sensitivity. Cytomegalovirus association was listed for 164 TCR beta chains. Most TCR sequences were rare, but some public TCRs occurred in many donors.

Clones were read by immunoSEQ multiplex PCR, and TCRdb kept only the in-frame ones, dropping some. The sample records 45,000 to 55,000 clones, 88% being singletons. The TCR sequence derives from a woman aged 25-40 years in good health and CMV-seronegative. This chain joins TRBV29-1 and TRBJ2-7; D is possibly TRBD1 (6 bases). The sequenced sample was PBMCs. The CDR3 spells CSVGGPEGSYEQYF. In nucleotides, the CDR3 is TGCAGCGTTGGGGGGCCTGAGGGTTCCTACGAGCAGTACTTC.